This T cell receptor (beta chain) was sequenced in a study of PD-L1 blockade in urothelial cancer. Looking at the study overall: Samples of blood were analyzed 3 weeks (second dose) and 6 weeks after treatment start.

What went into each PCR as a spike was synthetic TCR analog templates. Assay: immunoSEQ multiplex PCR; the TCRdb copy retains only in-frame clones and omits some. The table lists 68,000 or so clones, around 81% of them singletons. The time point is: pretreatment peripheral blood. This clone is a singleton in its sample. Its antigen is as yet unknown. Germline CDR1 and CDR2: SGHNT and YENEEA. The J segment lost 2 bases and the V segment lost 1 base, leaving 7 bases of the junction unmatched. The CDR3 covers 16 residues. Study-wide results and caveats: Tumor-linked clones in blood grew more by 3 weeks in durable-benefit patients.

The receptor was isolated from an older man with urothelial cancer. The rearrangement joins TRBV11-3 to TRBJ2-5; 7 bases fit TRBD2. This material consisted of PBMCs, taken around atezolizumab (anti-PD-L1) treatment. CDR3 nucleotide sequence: TGTGCCAGCAGCTTAGTTTTTCAGCGGGGTCAAGAGACCCAGTACTTC. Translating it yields CASSLVFQRGQETQYF.